This T cell receptor beta chain was identified in a study of OX40 agonist ivuxolimab in advanced cancers. Overall study: Of mixed ages from about 20 to 80 and averaging 60 years, the group was about 80% male. General study results and limits: Both blood CD4+ and CD8+ T cells showed clonal growth by week 6 at 0.1 to 3.0 mg/kg.

This clone was observed a handful of times. Its antigen is not identified. The assay was immunoSEQ multiplex PCR, and TCRdb's table has in-frame clones only and misses some. Of 52,000 or so clones in the sample, roughly 83% were seen once. V was clipped by 5 bases and J by 4 bases, with 6 bases between them. The CDR3 covers 12 residues. From germline, CDR1 is MDHEN and CDR2 SYDVKM. This clonotype was obtained from an adult with an advanced solid tumor such as melanoma, head and neck, liver or kidney cancer. The material was CD4+ or CD8+ T cells sorted from blood, obtained in a trial of the OX40 agonist ivuxolimab. V usage is TRBV28 and J usage is TRBJ2-1; D unclear. As DNA, the CDR3 is TGTGCCAGCAGTGAGGATTACAATGAGCAGTTCTTC. This codes for CASSEDYNEQFF.